The 15 T cell receptor beta chains listed next were all sequenced from one sample in a study of T cell responses to AZD1222 COVID-19 vaccine (dated by TCRdb to the early 2020s). Libraries were made using the immunoSEQ multiplex PCR assay. As stored in TCRdb, this immuneACCESS dataset retains in-frame rearrangements with V and J assigned. A fraction of the clones does not appear; measured against another copy, unresolved V genes explain less than half of the discrepancy, and the remainder lacks a known reason. Here the sample has some 120,000 clones; 94% occur a single time. The ten largest clones add up to around 7% of the sample. The time point label, read with the paper, signifies: baseline before first vaccination. The sequenced sample was peripheral blood, obtained on day 0 of AZD1222 vaccination. These receptors came from an adult in good health.

The chain joins TRBV28 to TRBJ2-1; TRBD1 is a possible D gene (5 bases). This CDR3 region has 15 residues. The ends were cut back, 3 bases at V and 1 base at J, with 10 bases in the middle. Germline CDR1 MDHEN, CDR2 SYDVKM. The CDR3 nucleotides read TGTGCCAGCAGTTTCCCGGCAGGGTCCTACAATGAGCAGTTCTTC. Its translation is CASSFPAGSYNEQFF.

The V and J genes are TRBV5-6 and TRBJ2-3; 8 bases line up with TRBD1. Germline loops: CDR1 SGHDT, CDR2 YYEEEE. Trimming took 1 base from V and 1 from J; bases not matched to a gene: 5. The CDR3 is 16 amino acids. CDR3 region: CASSLTTGGGTDTQYF. CDR3 nucleotides: TGTGCCAGCAGCTTGACTACAGGGGGAGGCACAGATACGCAGTATTTT. Drawing the rest from reference TRBV5-6 and TRBJ2-3, the complete variable domain is DAGVTQSPTHLIKTRGQQVTLRCSPKSGHDTVSWYQQALGQGPQFIFQYYEEEERQRGNFPDRFSGHQFPNYSSELNVNALLLGDSALYLCASSLTTGGGTDTQYFGPGTRLTVL.

The chain couples TRBV10-3 to TRBJ2-5, with D maybe TRBD2 (6 bases). Germline lookup yields CDR1 ENHRY and CDR2 SYGVKD. CDR3 size: 15 residues. The V end was cut by 9 bases, the J end by 1 base, with 18 bases between. The CDR3 nucleotides read TGTGCCATAAATCCGGGTAGCGGCCTCCAAGAGACCCAGTACTTC. It codes for CAINPGSGLQETQYF.

This clone has at least ten counts. The chain carries TRBV2 and TRBJ1-6; D is uncertain. CDR3 length: 15 amino acids. Trimming took 10 bases from V and 0 from J, leaving 13 bases between them. The germline V gene has CDR1 SNHLY and CDR2 FYNNEI. Here the CDR3 DNA reads TGTGCCACCTCTCGCGGTAGCTCCTATAATTCACCCCTCCACTTT. The encoded protein is CATSRGSSYNSPLHF.

The V gene is TRBV4-2, the J gene TRBJ1-2; D uncertain. V shed 4 bases and J shed 4 bases, with 19 bases lying between them. In germline, CDR1 is LGHNA, CDR2 YNFKEQ. This CDR3 has 16 amino acids. The CDR3 DNA sequence: TGTGCCAGCAGCCTACAAATCGGACCCGGCGGCTATGGCTACACCTTC. Translating it yields CASSLQIGPGGYGYTF.

The chain is built from TRBV29-1 and TRBJ1-5; D not certain. The germline V gene has CDR1 SQVTM and CDR2 ANQGSEA. The CDR3 contains 15 residues. V gave up 8 bases and J gave up 7 bases, with 24 bases separating them. The CDR3 spells CSPPNPGRVQQPQHF. The CDR3 DNA reads TGCAGCCCCCCCAACCCTGGGAGGGTACAACAGCCCCAGCATTTT.

V gene TRBV6-5 combines with J gene TRBJ1-2, with D hard to call. CDR3 length: 15 residues. Germline V gene data show CDR1 as MNHEY and CDR2 as SVGAGI. V lost 8 bases to trimming and J lost 3 bases, with 19 bases between them. This CDR3 is CASLSRLGLDYGYTF. CDR3 sequence (DNA): TGTGCCAGCCTTTCACGCCTCGGGCTGGACTATGGCTACACCTTC.

The chain combines TRBV28 with TRBJ2-7; D gene ambiguous. The CDR3 is 11 amino acids. Germline V gene data show CDR1 as MDHEN and CDR2 as SYDVKM. With 8 bases removed from V and 2 bases from J, the gap between germline ends came to 7 bases. CDR3 bases: TGTGCCAGCGGCCGGGCCTACGAGCAGTACTTC. Its protein is CASGRAYEQYF.

The chain is built from TRBV2 and TRBJ2-6; 7 positions match TRBD1. CDR3 size: 15 residues. The J segment lost 3 bases and the V segment lost 3 bases, leaving 2 bases of the junction unmatched. Germline CDR1 SNHLY, CDR2 FYNNEI. CDR3 nucleotide sequence: TGTGCCAGCAGTGAGACAGGGCTTGGGGCCAACGTCCTGACTTTC. Its translation is CASSETGLGANVLTF.

The V call is TRBV30, the J call TRBJ2-3; D perhaps matches TRBD2 (5 bases). CDR1 is GTSNPN and CDR2 is SVGIG in the germline V gene (reference sequence). The V gene lost 4 bases and the J gene lost 4 bases, with 24 bases spanning the gap. There are 17 residues in the CDR3. The CDR3 region is CAWNPLGETTESDTQYF. In nucleotides, the CDR3 is TGTGCCTGGAATCCCCTGGGTGAGACTACAGAGTCAGATACGCAGTATTTT.

This rearrangement joins TRBV9 to TRBJ2-7, with 11 bases identical to TRBD2. CDR1 is SGDLS, CDR2 YYNGEE, per germline. V dropped 3 bases and J dropped 2; count of bases not matched to a gene: 7. This CDR3 is 16 amino acids long. CDR3 amino acids: CASSAQIAGGPYEQYF. CDR3 nucleotide sequence: TGTGCCAGCAGCGCCCAGATAGCGGGAGGGCCCTACGAGCAGTACTTC.

This clone appeared a single time. The rearrangement links TRBV6-5 to TRBJ1-2; D is possibly TRBD1 (6 bases). CDR1 MNHEY and CDR2 SVGAGI come from the germline V gene. V was shortened by 8 bases and J by 6 bases, with 10 bases between the two germline ends. This CDR3 is 11 amino acids long. Here the CDR3 DNA reads TGTGCCAGCGGTCAGGGGAATGGCTACACCTTC. It yields the protein CASGQGNGYTF.

V gene TRBV27 combines with J gene TRBJ2-7, with 9 nucleotides matching TRBD1. Germline CDR1 and CDR2: MNHEY and SMNVEV (reference sequence). CDR3 length: 17 amino acids. V lost 5 bases, J lost 8 bases, and 19 bases stayed unmatched. In DNA form, the CDR3 reads TGTGCCAGCAGTCCAGCCGATACAGGGGGCGTTCGGTTTAAGCAGTACTTC. This gives the protein CASSPADTGGVRFKQYF.

J is TRBJ2-4 and V is TRBV13; unclear D gene. This CDR3 has 15 amino acids. Trimming pared 5 bases from V and 2 bases from J, leaving 13 bases between. The germline CDR1 and CDR2 sequences are PRHDT and FYEKMQ (reference sequence). The CDR3 DNA reads as TGTGCCAGCAGCCAGGAAAGTGGGACCAAAAACATTCAGTACTTC. Its translation is CASSQESGTKNIQYF.

The chain employs TRBV7-9 and TRBJ1-2; D perhaps matches TRBD1 (5 bases). V lost 3 bases and J 0 bases, leaving 8 bases between the germline ends. The CDR3 runs to 14 residues. The germline gives CDR1 SEHNR, CDR2 FQNEAQ (reference sequence). CDR3: CASSFQGSNYGYTF. The DNA for the CDR3 is TGTGCCAGCAGCTTTCAGGGATCTAACTATGGCTACACCTTC. The variable domain in full, with the rest retrieved from reference TRBV7-9 and TRBJ1-2, is DTGVSQNPRHKITKRGQNVTFRCDPISEHNRLYWYRQTLGQGPEFLTYFQNEAQLEKSRLLSDRFSAERPKGSFSTLEIQRTEQGDSAMYLCASSFQGSNYGYTFGSGTRLTVV.